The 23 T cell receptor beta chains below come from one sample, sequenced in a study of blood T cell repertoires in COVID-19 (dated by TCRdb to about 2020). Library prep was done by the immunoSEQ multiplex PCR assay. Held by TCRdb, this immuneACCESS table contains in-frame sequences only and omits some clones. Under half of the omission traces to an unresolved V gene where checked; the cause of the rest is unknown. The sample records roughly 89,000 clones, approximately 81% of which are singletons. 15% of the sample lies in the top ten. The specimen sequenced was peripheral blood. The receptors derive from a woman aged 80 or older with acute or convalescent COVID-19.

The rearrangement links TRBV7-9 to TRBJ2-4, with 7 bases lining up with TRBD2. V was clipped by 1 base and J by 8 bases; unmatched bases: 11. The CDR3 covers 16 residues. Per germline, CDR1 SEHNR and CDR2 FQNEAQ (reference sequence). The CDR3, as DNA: TGTGCCAGCAGCTTAGTGGCCAGGGCGGGAGTAGACATTCAGTACTTC. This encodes CASSLVARAGVDIQYF.

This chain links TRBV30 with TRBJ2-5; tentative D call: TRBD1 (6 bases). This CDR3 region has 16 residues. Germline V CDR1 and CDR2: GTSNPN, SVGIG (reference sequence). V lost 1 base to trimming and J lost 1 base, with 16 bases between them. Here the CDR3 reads CAWSGAFRTVQETQYF. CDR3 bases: TGTGCCTGGAGTGGGGCCTTCAGGACAGTCCAAGAGACCCAGTACTTC.

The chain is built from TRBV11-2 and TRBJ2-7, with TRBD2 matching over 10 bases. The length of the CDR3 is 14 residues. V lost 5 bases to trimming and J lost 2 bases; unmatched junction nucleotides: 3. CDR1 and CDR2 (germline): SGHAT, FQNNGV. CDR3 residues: CASSPSGGAYEQYF. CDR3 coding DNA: TGTGCCAGCAGCCCTAGCGGGGGAGCCTACGAGCAGTACTTC.

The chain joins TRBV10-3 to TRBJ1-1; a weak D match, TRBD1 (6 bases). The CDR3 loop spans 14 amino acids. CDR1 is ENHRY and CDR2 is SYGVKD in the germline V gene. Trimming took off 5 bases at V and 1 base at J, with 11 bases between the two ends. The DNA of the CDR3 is TGTGCCATCAGTCGGGACACGAAGAACACTGAAGCTTTCTTT. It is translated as CAISRDTKNTEAFF.

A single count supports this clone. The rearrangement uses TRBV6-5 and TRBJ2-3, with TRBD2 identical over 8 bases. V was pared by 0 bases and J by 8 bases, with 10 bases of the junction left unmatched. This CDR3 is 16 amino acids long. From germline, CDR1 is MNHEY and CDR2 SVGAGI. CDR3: CASSYSTAGGVGTQYF. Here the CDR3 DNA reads TGTGCCAGCAGTTACTCGACGGCGGGGGGAGTGGGTACGCAGTATTTT.

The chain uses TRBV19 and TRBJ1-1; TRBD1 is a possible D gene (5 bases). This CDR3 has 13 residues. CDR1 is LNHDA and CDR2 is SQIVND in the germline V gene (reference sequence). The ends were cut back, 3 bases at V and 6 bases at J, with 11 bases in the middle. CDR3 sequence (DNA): TGTGCCAGTAGTATCAGGGTAAACCCTGAAGCTTTCTTT. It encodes CASSIRVNPEAFF.

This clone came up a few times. The CDR3 sequence is CASSDQDSTYEQYF. In DNA form, the CDR3 reads TGTGCCAGCAGCGACCAGGACAGTACCTACGAGCAGTACTTC. The J gene is TRBJ2-7, the V gene TRBV11-1, with a possible D match to TRBD1 (6 bases). V lost 5 bases to trimming and J lost 2 bases, with 13 bases between them. Germline V gene lookup returns CDR1 SGHAT and CDR2 FQDESV (reference sequence). CDR3 length equals 14 residues.

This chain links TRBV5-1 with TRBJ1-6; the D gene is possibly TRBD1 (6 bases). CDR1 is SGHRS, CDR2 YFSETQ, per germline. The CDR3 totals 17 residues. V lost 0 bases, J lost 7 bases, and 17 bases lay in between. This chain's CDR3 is CASSLAPTAGENSPLHF. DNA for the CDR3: TGCGCCAGCAGCTTGGCCCCTACCGCAGGGGAGAATTCACCCCTCCACTTT.

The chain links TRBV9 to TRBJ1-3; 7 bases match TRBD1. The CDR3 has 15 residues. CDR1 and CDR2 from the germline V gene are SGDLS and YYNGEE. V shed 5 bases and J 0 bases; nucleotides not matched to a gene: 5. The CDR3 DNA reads TGTGCCAGCAGTTCAGGGGGACTCTCTGGAAACACCATATATTTT. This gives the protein CASSSGGLSGNTIYF.

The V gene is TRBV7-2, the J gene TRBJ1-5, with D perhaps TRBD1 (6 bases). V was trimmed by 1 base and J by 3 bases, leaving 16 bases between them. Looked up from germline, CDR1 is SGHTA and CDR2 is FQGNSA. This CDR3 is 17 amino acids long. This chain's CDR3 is CASSLVLGGAANQPQHF. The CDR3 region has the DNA TGTGCCAGCAGCTTAGTATTGGGGGGGGCGGCCAATCAGCCCCAGCATTTT.

The CDR3 region is CASSQAEEGSAKFF. CDR3 DNA sequence: TGCGCCAGCAGCCAAGCCGAGGAGGGGAGTGCCAAGTTCTTC. The rearrangement uses TRBV4-1 and TRBJ2-1, with D perhaps TRBD2 (6 bases). Germline V lookup: CDR1 MGHRA, CDR2 YSYEKL. This CDR3 is 14 amino acids long. V was shortened by 1 base and J by 14 bases, with 18 bases between the two germline ends.

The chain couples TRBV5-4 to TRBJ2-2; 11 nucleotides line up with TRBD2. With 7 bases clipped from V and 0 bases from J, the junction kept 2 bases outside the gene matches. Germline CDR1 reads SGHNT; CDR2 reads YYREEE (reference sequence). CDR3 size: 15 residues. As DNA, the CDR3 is TGTGCCAGCCGGACTAGCGGGCCGAACACCGGGGAGCTGTTTTTT. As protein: CASRTSGPNTGELFF.

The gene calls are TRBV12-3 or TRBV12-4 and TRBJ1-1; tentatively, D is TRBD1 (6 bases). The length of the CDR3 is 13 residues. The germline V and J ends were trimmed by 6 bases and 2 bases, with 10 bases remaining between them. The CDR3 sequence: CASRRTDNTEAFF. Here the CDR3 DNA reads TGTGCCAGCAGGCGGACAGACAACACTGAAGCTTTCTTT.

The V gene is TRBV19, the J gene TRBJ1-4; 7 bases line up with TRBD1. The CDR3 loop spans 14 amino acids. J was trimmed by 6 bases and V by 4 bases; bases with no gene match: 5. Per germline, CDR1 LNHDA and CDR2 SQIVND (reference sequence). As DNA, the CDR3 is TGTGCCAGTAGTAAGACGGGACAGCATGAAAAACTGTTTTTT. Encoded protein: CASSKTGQHEKLFF. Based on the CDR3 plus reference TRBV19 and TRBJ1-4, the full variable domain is DGGITQSPKYLFRKEGQNVTLSCEQNLNHDAMYWYRQDPGQGLRLIYYSQIVNDFQKGDIAEGYSVSREKKESFPLTVTSAQKNPTAFYLCASSKTGQHEKLFFGSGTQLSVL.

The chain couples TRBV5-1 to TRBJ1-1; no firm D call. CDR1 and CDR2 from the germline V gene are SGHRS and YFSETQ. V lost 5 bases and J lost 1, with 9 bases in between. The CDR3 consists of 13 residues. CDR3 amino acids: CASRFARNTEAFF. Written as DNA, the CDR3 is TGCGCCAGCAGGTTTGCCAGGAACACTGAAGCTTTCTTT.

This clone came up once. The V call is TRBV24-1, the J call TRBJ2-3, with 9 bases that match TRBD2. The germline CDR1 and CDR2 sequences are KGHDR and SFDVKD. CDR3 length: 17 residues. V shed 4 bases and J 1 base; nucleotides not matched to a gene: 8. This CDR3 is CATSETSQRGGTDTQYF. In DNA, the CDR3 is TGTGCCACCAGTGAGACATCCCAGCGGGGGGGCACAGATACGCAGTATTTT.

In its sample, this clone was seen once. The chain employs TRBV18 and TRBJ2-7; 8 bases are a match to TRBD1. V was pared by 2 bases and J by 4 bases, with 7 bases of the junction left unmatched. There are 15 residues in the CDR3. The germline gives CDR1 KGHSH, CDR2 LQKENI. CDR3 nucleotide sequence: TGTGCCAGCTCACCATCCGGGACAGGATCGTACGAGCAGTACTTC. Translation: CASSPSGTGSYEQYF.

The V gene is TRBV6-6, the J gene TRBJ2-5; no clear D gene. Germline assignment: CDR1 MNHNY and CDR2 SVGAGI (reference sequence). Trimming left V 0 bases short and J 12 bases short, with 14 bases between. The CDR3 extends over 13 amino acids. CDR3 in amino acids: CASSYSNGQTEYF. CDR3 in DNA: TGTGCCAGCAGTTACTCGAATGGGCAGACGGAGTACTTC.

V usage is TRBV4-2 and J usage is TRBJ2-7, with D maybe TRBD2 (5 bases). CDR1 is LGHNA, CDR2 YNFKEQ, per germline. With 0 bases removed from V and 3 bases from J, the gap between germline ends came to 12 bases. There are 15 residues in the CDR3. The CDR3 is CASSQDLGLNYEQYF. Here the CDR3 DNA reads TGTGCCAGCAGCCAAGACCTTGGACTGAACTACGAGCAGTACTTC.

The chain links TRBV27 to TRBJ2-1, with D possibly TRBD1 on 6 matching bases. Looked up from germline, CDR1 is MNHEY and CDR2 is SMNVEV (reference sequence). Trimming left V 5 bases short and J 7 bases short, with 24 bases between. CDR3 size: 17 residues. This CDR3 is CASSGWGQGIIGNEQFF. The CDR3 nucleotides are TGTGCCAGCAGTGGCTGGGGGCAGGGGATTATTGGAAATGAGCAGTTCTTC.

The CDR3 sequence is CASSHALGQGRQETQYF. The CDR3 DNA follows: TGTGCCAGCAGCCACGCTTTGGGCCAGGGGCGTCAAGAGACCCAGTACTTC. The V and J genes are TRBV14 and TRBJ2-5; TRBD1 might be the D (6 bases). This CDR3 comprises 17 residues. Trimming removed 3 bases at V and 2 bases at J, with 19 bases between. Germline V gene sequence: CDR1 SGHDN, CDR2 FVKESK. The full variable domain, its missing parts supplied by reference TRBV14 and TRBJ2-5, is EAGVTQFPSHSVIEKGQTVTLRCDPISGHDNLYWYRRVMGKEIKFLLHFVKESKQDESGMPNNRFLAERTGGTYSTLKVQPAELEDSGVYFCASSHALGQGRQETQYFGPGTRLLVL.

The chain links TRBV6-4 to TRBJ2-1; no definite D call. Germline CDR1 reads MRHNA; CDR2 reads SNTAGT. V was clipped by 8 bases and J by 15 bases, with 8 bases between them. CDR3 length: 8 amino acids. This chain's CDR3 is CASSRLFF. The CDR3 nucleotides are TGTGCCAGCTCGAGGTTGTTCTTC.

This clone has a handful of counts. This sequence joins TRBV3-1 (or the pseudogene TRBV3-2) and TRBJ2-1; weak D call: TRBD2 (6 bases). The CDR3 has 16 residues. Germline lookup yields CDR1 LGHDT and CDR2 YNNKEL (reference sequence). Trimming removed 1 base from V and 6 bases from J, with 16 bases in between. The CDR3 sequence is CASSQALRLVVNEQFF. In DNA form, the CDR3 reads TGTGCCAGCAGCCAAGCTTTGAGACTAGTCGTCAATGAGCAGTTCTTC.